The source of this T cell receptor (beta chain) is a study of cytotoxic CD8 clonotypes in ibrutinib-treated CLL. Study information: Partial responses totalled approximately 24 and complete responses 2; after median approximately 62 months, 14 remained remitted and around twelve progressed. The study recorded mean values of almost 260,000 productive templates and approximately 100,000 productive rearrangements per sample.

Using immunoSEQ multiplex PCR, the repertoire was profiled, and TCRdb retains in-frame clones only, with some absent. In the table there are 300,000 to 400,000 clones, roughly 67% of which are singletons. The CDR3 runs 15 residues. Germline assignment: CDR1 PRHDT and CDR2 FYEKMQ (reference sequence). Trimming shortened V by 5 bases and J by 1 base, and 14 bases separated the two germline ends. To note about this clone: The antigen remains undetermined.

Overall study findings and caveats: Increased clonality at ibrutinib response gave way to a return toward baseline at progression. The study sampled sustained-remission and progressing patients at different times.

This material consisted of PBMCs, taken after 36 months of ibrutinib treatment. This receptor was identified in a human donor with chronic lymphocytic leukemia. The chain is built from TRBV13 and TRBJ1-2; tentatively, D is TRBD1 (5 bases). The chain's CDR3 is CASSPSPTDNYGYTF. Written as DNA, the CDR3 is TGTGCCAGCAGCCCTAGTCCGACAGATAACTATGGCTACACCTTC.